These T cell receptor beta chains were read from a single sample in a study of PD-1 blockade in classical Hodgkin lymphoma. Sequencing was performed with immunoSEQ multiplex PCR; in TCRdb, only in-frame clones are kept and a portion is missing. The sample yields 20,000 to 25,000 clones, approximately 93% seen once. Sequencing was done on a sample of peripheral blood mononuclear cells (PBMCs). The receptor set was obtained from a human donor with classical Hodgkin lymphoma. Both conserved end residues are part of each CDR3. A D gene is named only where the DNA matches it firmly. Size values are once, few and many counts, or a class for expanded clones, and some rows have none.

V gene: TRBV7-9
clone size: -
J gene: TRBJ1-2
D gene: -
CDR3 length: 14
CDR3 protein: CASSFLGEGGGYTF
CDR3 DNA: TGTGCCAGCAGCTTTCTAGGGGAGGGAGGCGGCTACACCTTC

V gene: TRBV2
clone size: -
J gene: TRBJ2-5
D gene: -
CDR3 length: 13
CDR3 protein: CASSDLVVSAQYF
CDR3 DNA: TGTGCCAGCAGTGATCTAGTTGTGTCGGCCCAGTACTTC

V gene: TRBV2
clone size: -
J gene: TRBJ2-1
D gene: TRBD2
CDR3 length: 17
CDR3 protein: CASKGLAGQGSYNEQFF
CDR3 DNA: TGTGCCAGTAAAGGACTAGCGGGGCAAGGGTCCTACAATGAGCAGTTCTTC

V gene: TRBV27
clone size: -
J gene: TRBJ2-1
D gene: TRBD2
CDR3 length: 16
CDR3 protein: CASSKGTSGGAGEQFF
CDR3 DNA: TGTGCCAGCAGCAAAGGGACTAGCGGGGGAGCGGGTGAGCAGTTCTTC

V gene: TRBV7-2
clone size: -
J gene: TRBJ1-4
D gene: -
CDR3 length: 15
CDR3 protein: CASSLYGGPSEKLFF
CDR3 DNA: TGTGCCAGCAGCTTATACGGGGGCCCCAGTGAAAAACTGTTTTTT

V gene: TRBV29-1
clone size: -
J gene: TRBJ1-1
D gene: -
CDR3 length: 13
CDR3 protein: CSWGVRGNTEAFF
CDR3 DNA: TGCAGCTGGGGTGTCCGGGGCAACACTGAAGCTTTCTTT

V gene: TRBV18
clone size: -
J gene: TRBJ2-7
D gene: -
CDR3 length: 14
CDR3 protein: CASSPLQGTYEQYF
CDR3 DNA: TGTGCCAGCTCACCGTTGCAGGGGACCTACGAGCAGTACTTC

V gene: TRBV29-1
clone size: -
J gene: TRBJ1-2
D gene: -
CDR3 length: 11
CDR3 protein: CSVPVNYGYTF
CDR3 DNA: TGCAGCGTTCCGGTAAACTATGGCTACACCTTC

V gene: TRBV5-1
clone size: -
J gene: TRBJ2-2
D gene: TRBD2
CDR3 length: 16
CDR3 protein: CASSLHTGGNTGELFF
CDR3 DNA: TGCGCCAGCAGCTTGCACACGGGGGGGAACACCGGGGAGCTGTTTTTT

V gene: TRBV11-3
clone size: -
J gene: TRBJ2-5
D gene: -
CDR3 length: 16
CDR3 protein: CASSLARLGAQETQYF
CDR3 DNA: TGTGCCAGCAGCTTAGCTCGACTAGGTGCCCAAGAGACCCAGTACTTC

V gene: TRBV9
clone size: -
J gene: TRBJ2-7
D gene: -
CDR3 length: 15
CDR3 protein: CASSPGGGSSYEQYF
CDR3 DNA: TGTGCCAGCAGCCCAGGAGGGGGTAGCTCCTACGAGCAGTACTTC

V gene: TRBV7-9
clone size: -
J gene: TRBJ2-3
D gene: TRBD2
CDR3 length: 16
CDR3 protein: CASSSRLAGGTDTQYF
CDR3 DNA: TGTGCCAGCAGCTCACGACTAGCGGGGGGAACAGATACGCAGTATTTT

V gene: TRBV19
clone size: -
J gene: TRBJ1-2
D gene: -
CDR3 length: 15
CDR3 protein: CASSILGDRRYGYTF
CDR3 DNA: TGTGCCAGTAGTATACTCGGTGACAGGCGCTATGGCTACACCTTC

V gene: TRBV25-1
clone size: -
J gene: TRBJ2-7
D gene: -
CDR3 length: 18
CDR3 protein: CASSESLDFAPSSYEQYF
CDR3 DNA: TGTGCCAGCAGTGAATCGCTGGATTTTGCACCAAGCTCCTACGAGCAGTACTTC

V gene: TRBV5-4
clone size: -
J gene: TRBJ2-5
D gene: TRBD1
CDR3 length: 14
CDR3 protein: CASSLGQGVETQYF
CDR3 DNA: TGTGCCAGCAGCTTGGGACAGGGGGTAGAGACCCAGTACTTC

V gene: TRBV4-1
clone size: -
J gene: TRBJ2-7
D gene: TRBD2
CDR3 length: 17
CDR3 protein: CASSQAPSSGNPYEQYF
CDR3 DNA: TGCGCCAGCAGCCAAGCCCCATCTAGCGGCAATCCCTACGAGCAGTACTTC

V gene: TRBV2
clone size: -
J gene: TRBJ1-5
D gene: TRBD1
CDR3 length: 14
CDR3 protein: CASSLGTVNQPQHF
CDR3 DNA: TGTGCCAGCAGTCTAGGGACAGTCAATCAGCCCCAGCATTTT

V gene: TRBV6-6
clone size: once
J gene: TRBJ1-2
D gene: -
CDR3 length: 12
CDR3 protein: CASSPQIYGYTF
CDR3 DNA: TGTGCCAGCAGCCCACAGATCTATGGCTACACCTTC

V gene: TRBV7-6
clone size: -
J gene: TRBJ1-2
D gene: TRBD1
CDR3 length: 19
CDR3 protein: CASSQLPLTDGQGRWGYTF
CDR3 DNA: TGTGCCAGCAGCCAGCTCCCATTGACCGACGGACAGGGGCGCTGGGGCTACACCTTC

V gene: TRBV30
clone size: -
J gene: TRBJ2-2
D gene: -
CDR3 length: 15
CDR3 protein: CAWNAGALNTGELFF
CDR3 DNA: TGTGCCTGGAACGCGGGGGCTTTGAACACCGGGGAGCTGTTTTTT

V gene: TRBV5-1
clone size: -
J gene: TRBJ2-7
D gene: -
CDR3 length: 20
CDR3 protein: CASSLGEGIRRGFSFSEQYF
CDR3 DNA: TGCGCCAGCAGCTTGGGTGAAGGGATCAGACGGGGCTTTAGTTTCTCCGAGCAGTACTTC

V gene: TRBV5-1
clone size: -
J gene: TRBJ2-6
D gene: -
CDR3 length: 14
CDR3 protein: CASISSPGANVLTF
CDR3 DNA: TGCGCCAGCATCAGCTCCCCTGGGGCCAACGTCCTGACTTTC

V gene: TRBV6-1
clone size: -
J gene: TRBJ1-4
D gene: TRBD1
CDR3 length: 15
CDR3 protein: CASRPNRGMREKLFF
CDR3 DNA: TGTGCCAGCAGGCCAAACAGGGGGATGAGAGAAAAACTGTTTTTT

V gene: TRBV2
clone size: -
J gene: TRBJ2-3
D gene: -
CDR3 length: 13
CDR3 protein: CASSGRGTDTQYF
CDR3 DNA: TGTGCCAGCTCGGGCAGGGGAACAGATACGCAGTATTTT

V gene: TRBV10-3
clone size: once
J gene: TRBJ1-1
D gene: -
CDR3 length: 13
CDR3 protein: CAISESIGFEAFF
CDR3 DNA: TGTGCCATCAGTGAGTCGATCGGGTTTGAAGCTTTCTTT

V gene: TRBV7-2
clone size: -
J gene: TRBJ1-4
D gene: -
CDR3 length: 16
CDR3 protein: CASSLVGRATNEKLFF
CDR3 DNA: TGTGCCAGCAGCTTAGTAGGCCGTGCAACTAATGAAAAACTGTTTTTT

V gene: TRBV5-5
clone size: -
J gene: TRBJ2-7
D gene: -
CDR3 length: 15
CDR3 protein: CASSLVGDQTYEQYF
CDR3 DNA: TGTGCCAGCAGCTTGGTCGGAGACCAAACCTACGAGCAGTACTTC

V gene: TRBV6-5
clone size: -
J gene: TRBJ2-3
D gene: -
CDR3 length: 15
CDR3 protein: CASRETGQKTDTQYF
CDR3 DNA: TGTGCCAGCAGAGAGACAGGCCAAAAGACAGATACGCAGTATTTT

V gene: TRBV6-1
clone size: -
J gene: TRBJ1-1
D gene: -
CDR3 length: 15
CDR3 protein: CASSDITRYIPEAFF
CDR3 DNA: TGTGCCAGCAGTGACATTACGAGATACATCCCTGAAGCTTTCTTT

V gene: TRBV5-6
clone size: -
J gene: TRBJ1-1
D gene: -
CDR3 length: 18
CDR3 protein: CASSLKRRTFFLNTEAFF
CDR3 DNA: TGTGCCAGCAGCTTAAAAAGGCGGACCTTCTTTTTGAACACTGAAGCTTTCTTT

V gene: TRBV28
clone size: once
J gene: TRBJ1-1
D gene: -
CDR3 length: 13
CDR3 protein: CASSLRWDTEAFF
CDR3 DNA: TGTGCCAGCAGTTTACGGTGGGATACTGAAGCTTTCTTT

V gene: TRBV28
clone size: -
J gene: TRBJ2-1
D gene: TRBD2
CDR3 length: 16
CDR3 protein: CASSHMRGARYNEQFF
CDR3 DNA: TGTGCCAGCAGCCACATGCGGGGGGCGCGGTACAATGAACAGTTCTTC

V gene: TRBV30
clone size: -
J gene: TRBJ1-2
D gene: -
CDR3 length: 15
CDR3 protein: CAWSSDLFGDYGYTF
CDR3 DNA: TGTGCCTGGAGTAGCGACCTATTTGGCGACTATGGCTACACCTTC

V gene: TRBV7-2
clone size: -
J gene: TRBJ2-7
D gene: TRBD2
CDR3 length: 18
CDR3 protein: CASSLESLAGVYTYEQYF
CDR3 DNA: TGTGCCAGCAGCTTAGAGTCACTAGCGGGGGTTTATACCTACGAGCAGTACTTC

V gene: TRBV6-5
clone size: -
J gene: TRBJ1-1
D gene: -
CDR3 length: 15
CDR3 protein: CASSYSIVSLKFGFF
CDR3 DNA: TGTGCCAGCAGTTACTCGATTGTCAGTCTTAAATTCGGTTTCTTT

V gene: TRBV15
clone size: -
J gene: TRBJ2-7
D gene: TRBD2
CDR3 length: 15
CDR3 protein: CATSLAGAGIGEQYF
CDR3 DNA: TGTGCCACCAGCCTGGCGGGAGCGGGTATCGGGGAGCAGTACTTC

V gene: TRBV29-1
clone size: -
J gene: TRBJ1-1
D gene: TRBD1
CDR3 length: 13
CDR3 protein: CSVDLGGGTEAFF
CDR3 DNA: TGCAGCGTTGATCTAGGGGGCGGCACTGAAGCTTTCTTT

V gene: TRBV6-5
clone size: -
J gene: TRBJ2-2
D gene: -
CDR3 length: 15
CDR3 protein: CASSYGSPNTGELFF
CDR3 DNA: TGTGCCAGCAGTTACGGGAGTCCGAACACCGGGGAGCTGTTTTTT

V gene: TRBV5-6
clone size: -
J gene: TRBJ2-3
D gene: -
CDR3 length: 13
CDR3 protein: CASSIQNTDTQYF
CDR3 DNA: TGTGCCAGCAGCATCCAAAACACAGATACGCAGTATTTT

V gene: TRBV19
clone size: -
J gene: TRBJ2-6
D gene: TRBD1
CDR3 length: 16
CDR3 protein: CATSDRWERGANVLTF
CDR3 DNA: TGTGCCACCTCGGACAGGTGGGAGCGTGGGGCCAACGTCCTGACTTTC

V gene: TRBV6-5
clone size: -
J gene: TRBJ1-1
D gene: -
CDR3 length: 11
CDR3 protein: CASSGVGEAFF
CDR3 DNA: TGTGCCAGTTCGGGGGTGGGAGAAGCTTTCTTT

V gene: TRBV30
clone size: -
J gene: TRBJ1-1
D gene: -
CDR3 length: 13
CDR3 protein: CAWSNPWNTEAFF
CDR3 DNA: TGTGCCTGGAGTAACCCGTGGAACACTGAAGCTTTCTTT

V gene: TRBV5-4
clone size: -
J gene: TRBJ2-7
D gene: -
CDR3 length: 15
CDR3 protein: CASRPEGVSSYEQYF
CDR3 DNA: TGTGCCAGCAGGCCCGAGGGGGTCTCATCCTACGAGCAGTACTTC

V gene: TRBV9
clone size: -
J gene: TRBJ2-2
D gene: TRBD2
CDR3 length: 15
CDR3 protein: CASSGSGGYTGELFF
CDR3 DNA: TGTGCCAGCAGCGGGAGCGGGGGATACACCGGGGAGCTGTTTTTT

V gene: TRBV5-4
clone size: -
J gene: TRBJ2-7
D gene: -
CDR3 length: 13
CDR3 protein: CASSLRGYYEQYF
CDR3 DNA: TGTGCCAGCAGCTTGAGGGGGTACTACGAGCAGTACTTC

V gene: TRBV28
clone size: -
J gene: TRBJ1-1
D gene: -
CDR3 length: 15
CDR3 protein: CASSLTWGESTEAFF
CDR3 DNA: TGTGCCAGCAGTTTAACCTGGGGAGAGAGCACTGAAGCTTTCTTT

V gene: TRBV15
clone size: -
J gene: TRBJ2-5
D gene: -
CDR3 length: 13
CDR3 protein: CATSRYGQETQYF
CDR3 DNA: TGTGCCACCAGCAGATACGGACAAGAGACCCAGTACTTC

V gene: TRBV19
clone size: -
J gene: TRBJ2-2
D gene: TRBD2
CDR3 length: 16
CDR3 protein: CASSTRLAENTGELFF
CDR3 DNA: TGTGCCAGTAGTACCCGACTAGCCGAGAACACCGGGGAGCTGTTTTTT

V gene: TRBV28
clone size: once
J gene: TRBJ2-5
D gene: -
CDR3 length: 16
CDR3 protein: CASRDGTFGGWETQYF
CDR3 DNA: TGTGCCAGCAGGGACGGGACTTTCGGTGGATGGGAGACCCAGTACTTC

V gene: TRBV7-2
clone size: -
J gene: TRBJ2-5
D gene: -
CDR3 length: 16
CDR3 protein: CASSLVEGRGRETQYF
CDR3 DNA: TGTGCCAGCAGCTTAGTGGAGGGGAGGGGGCGAGAGACCCAGTACTTC

V gene: TRBV10-3
clone size: -
J gene: TRBJ1-1
D gene: -
CDR3 length: 16
CDR3 protein: CATWGGARSQDTEAFF
CDR3 DNA: TGTGCCACCTGGGGGGGGGCGCGGAGCCAGGACACTGAAGCTTTCTTT

V gene: TRBV4-3
clone size: -
J gene: TRBJ2-2
D gene: -
CDR3 length: 17
CDR3 protein: CASSQATDSFGTGELFF
CDR3 DNA: TGCGCCAGCAGCCAAGCTACGGACTCCTTTGGCACCGGGGAGCTGTTTTTT